A single sample is the source of the 28 T cell receptor beta chains below, sequenced in a study of human T cells and chemical hapten exposure. Time point defined: pre-sensitization, week 0. The treatment is: therapeutic diphenylcyclopropenone sensitization with weekly scalp DPC. MiXCR was run by TCRdb on the RACE reads, yielding one entry per CDR3 protein. The sample shows 190,000 or so distinct CDR3 sequences, roughly 30% of them seen only once. The sample here was whole blood, taken in connection with sensitization to the hapten diphenylcyclopropenone (DPC). The receptors stem from a woman in her 30s with alopecia areata. Some clones in this sample may be carry-over from other donors' samples.

This chain uses TRBV29-1 with TRBJ2-3; no reliable D call. Germline V gene lookup returns CDR1 SQVTM and CDR2 ANQGSEA. This CDR3 spans 14 amino acids. Trimming shortened V by 4 bases and J by 6 bases, and 17 bases separated the two germline ends. In nucleotides, the CDR3 is TGCAGCGTTGCTGGCCAGAACACCTTGGATACGCAGTATTTT. Its translation is CSVAGQNTLDTQYF.

Comments on this clonotype: An end of the junction differs from the germline gene, which may be a read error. This chain links TRBV7-6 with TRBJ1-4; D is possibly TRBD1 (6 bases). CDR1 and CDR2 from the germline V gene are SGHVS and FNYEAQ. There are 15 residues in the CDR3. The DNA of the CDR3 is TGTGCCAGCAGCGGACCCCTGACAGGAGTTGAAAAACTGTTTTTC. Encoded protein: CASSGPLTGVEKLFF. The full variable domain, completed using reference TRBV7-6 and TRBJ1-4, is GAGVSQSPRYKVTKRGQDVALRCDPISGHVSLYWYRQALGQGPEFLTYFNYEAQQDKSGLPNDRFSAERPEGSISTLTIQRTEQRDSAMYRCASSGPLTGVEKLFFGSGTQLSVL.

Details on this clonotype: A much larger clone sits a single nucleotide away, making a read error possible. The chain uses TRBV6-6 and TRBJ2-7; D possibly corresponds to TRBD1 (6 bases). This CDR3 has 13 amino acids. V lost 10 bases and J lost 4, with 17 bases in between. Germline CDR1 and CDR2: MNHNY and SVGAGI (reference sequence). The CDR3 protein is CANCETGSYEQYF. CDR3 DNA sequence: TGTGCCAATTGTGAGACAGGTTCGTACGAGCAGTACTTC.

There are a few counts of this clonotype. J is TRBJ1-6 and V is TRBV28, with D unresolved. CDR3 length: 12 amino acids. In germline, CDR1 is MDHEN, CDR2 SYDVKM. Trimming removed 6 bases at V and 14 bases at J, with 14 bases between. In DNA, the CDR3 is TGTGCCAGCAGCCCCGGTTTTGAGGCCCTCCACTTT. It yields the protein CASSPGFEALHF.

The chain uses TRBV29-1 and TRBJ1-4; no clear D. The CDR3 totals 13 residues. Germline V gene data show CDR1 as SQVTM and CDR2 as ANQGSEA. V was trimmed by 2 bases and J by 2 bases, leaving 6 bases between them. The CDR3 DNA follows: TGCAGCGTTGAAATCGCCACTAATGAAAAACTGTTTTTT. It translates to CSVEIATNEKLFF.

About this clonotype: Compared with germline, one end of the junction differs, possibly owing to a read error. In nucleotides, the CDR3 is TGTGCCAGCACGCCAACAGGGGTCCGCGTCCGCTACGGGCAGTACTTC. Translated: CASTPTGVRVRYGQYF. The rearrangement joins TRBV6-5 to TRBJ2-7; 7 bases match TRBD1. The CDR3 runs to 16 residues. CDR1 and CDR2 (germline): MNHEY, SVGAGI.

This clonotype has more than one count but fewer than ten. The chain carries TRBV4-1 and TRBJ2-3; D is perhaps TRBD2 (6 bases). Germline V gene data show CDR1 as MGHRA and CDR2 as YSYEKL. With 1 base removed from V and 7 bases from J, the gap between germline ends came to 9 bases. This CDR3 contains 13 residues. The CDR3 region has the DNA TGCGCCAGCAGCCAAGTGACTAGTTATACGCAGTATTTT. It encodes CASSQVTSYTQYF.

This clonotype was picked up a small number of times. The chain joins TRBV6-1 to TRBJ1-1, with a tentative D call TRBD1 (5 bases). Deletions cut 9 bases from V and 3 bases from J, with 17 bases between. Germline CDR1 and CDR2: MNHNS and SASEGT. This CDR3 is built from 14 residues. CDR3 region: CASKSQVRDTEAFF. The DNA for the CDR3 is TGTGCCAGTAAGTCCCAGGTCAGGGACACTGAAGCTTTCTTT.

This clonotype was seen only a few times. V is TRBV7-8 and J is TRBJ2-5; 12 bases match TRBD2. J was trimmed by 2 bases and V by 5 bases; bases with no gene match: 12. This CDR3 is built from 18 residues. Looked up from germline, CDR1 is SGHVS and CDR2 is FQNEAQ. CDR3 nucleotide sequence: TGTGCCAGCAGCCCTAGACTAGCGGGGGACAAACGGCAAGAGACCCAGTACTTC. It translates to CASSPRLAGDKRQETQYF.

This clonotype was detected once. This CDR3 is missing its conserved last phenylalanine or tryptophan, likely due to a read error. The DNA is left out, because the CDR3 cannot be placed on it with certainty; the CDR3 is given as TCRdb lists it. V usage is TRBV6-5 and J usage is TRBJ2-1; no check of the table's D call, TRBD2, against the DNA was made. Germline CDR1 is MNHEY and CDR2 is SVGAGI. With termini counted, the CDR3 has 13 amino acids. CDR3 protein: CASSQTRGNEKFL.

The table lists this clonotype with a few counts. The V and J genes are TRBV6-2 or TRBV6-3 and TRBJ2-7, with 9 bases aligning to TRBD1. Germline-derived CDR1 and CDR2 are MNHEY and SVGEGT. Trimming cost V 2 bases and J 6 bases; bases outside gene matches: 2. The CDR3 consists of 13 residues. The CDR3 DNA sequence: TGTGCCAGCAGTTACGTGGACAGGGGCGAGCAGTACTTC. Translation: CASSYVDRGEQYF.

This clonotype has more than one count but fewer than ten. V is TRBV7-2 and J is TRBJ2-7; TRBD1 matches at 8 bases. This CDR3 is 15 amino acids long. Germline values: CDR1 SGHTA, CDR2 FQGNSA. V dropped 5 bases and J dropped 4; count of bases not matched to a gene: 10. The CDR3 loop is CASSRTRTGWYEQYF. In nucleotides, the CDR3 is TGTGCCAGCAGCCGCACTCGGACAGGGTGGTACGAGCAGTACTTC.

This clonotype was detected a few times. The chain couples TRBV29-1 to TRBJ2-1; TRBD2 agrees at 8 bases. Trimming took 5 bases from V and 7 from J; bases not matched to a gene: 7. Per germline, CDR1 SQVTM and CDR2 ANQGSEA. The CDR3 runs to 13 residues. CDR3 DNA: TGCAGCGTTCCCGGGACTAGTACTAATGAGCAGTTCTTC. Its translation: CSVPGTSTNEQFF.

V and J are TRBV7-3 and TRBJ1-6; D perhaps matches TRBD1 (6 bases). Trimming took off 4 bases at V and 7 bases at J, with 11 bases between the two ends. Germline V gene sequence: CDR1 SGHTA, CDR2 FQGTGA. The CDR3 runs to 14 residues. The CDR3 bases are TGTGCCAGCAGCTCTAGGGGGGGGAATTCACCCCTCCACTTT. Translated, it gives CASSSRGGNSPLHF.

This clonotype was seen only a few times. The chain uses TRBV29-1 and TRBJ2-1; 11 bases fit TRBD2. The CDR3 runs to 13 residues. In germline, CDR1 is SQVTM, CDR2 ANQGSEA. CDR3 loop: CSGGLAGINEQFF. DNA of the CDR3: TGCAGTGGAGGACTAGCGGGCATCAATGAGCAGTTCTTC.

The J gene is TRBJ1-1, the V gene TRBV7-2, with unresolved D. V was shortened by 3 bases and J by 8 bases, with 10 bases between the two germline ends. CDR1 and CDR2 (germline): SGHTA, FQGNSA. The CDR3 runs to 12 residues. The CDR3 nucleotides are TGTGCCAGCAGCTTGTCAGAGTTGGAAGCTTTCTTT. Protein: CASSLSELEAFF. The full variable domain, completed using reference TRBV7-2 and TRBJ1-1, is GAGVSQSPSNKVTEKGKDVELRCDPISGHTALYWYRQSLGQGLEFLIYFQGNSAPDKSGLPSDRFSAERTGGSVSTLTIQRTQQEDSAVYLCASSLSELEAFFGQGTRLTVV.

The sample holds a few counts of this clonotype. The chain couples TRBV11-2 to TRBJ2-7; 9 nucleotides match TRBD1. The V gene's germline CDR1 is SGHAT and CDR2 FQNNGV. The CDR3 length is 16 residues. The V gene end was trimmed by 0 bases and the J gene end by 0 bases; junction bases not matched to a gene: 3. The CDR3 region is CASSLDGTGLSYEQYF. The CDR3 region has the DNA TGTGCCAGCAGCTTAGACGGGACAGGGCTCTCCTACGAGCAGTACTTC.

In its sample, this clonotype was seen a few times. J is TRBJ1-5 and V is TRBV27; D is uncertain. CDR1 MNHEY and CDR2 SMNVEV come from the germline V gene (reference sequence). The CDR3 sequence is 12 residues long. V gave up 8 bases and J gave up 2 bases, with 7 bases separating them. The DNA for the CDR3 is TGTGCCAGCGGCGAGGGCAATCAGCCCCAGCATTTT. It yields the protein CASGEGNQPQHF.

This clonotype was recorded once. This rearrangement joins TRBV7-2 to TRBJ2-3, with 15 positions matching TRBD2. Trimming at V came to 5 bases and at J to 0 bases, leaving 12 bases not matched to a gene. The germline gives CDR1 SGHTA, CDR2 FQGNSA. The CDR3 runs 20 residues. Written as DNA, the CDR3 is TGTGCCAGCAGCCTTAGGACTAGCGGGAGGGCCGGTTCTAGCACAGATACGCAGTATTTT. Translated, it gives CASSLRTSGRAGSSTDTQYF.

This clonotype was found many times. The chain is built from TRBV9 and TRBJ1-1; 9 bases are shared with TRBD1. The CDR3 is made up of 16 amino acids. V gave up 0 bases and J gave up 4 bases; unmatched junction bases: 7. Looked up from germline, CDR1 is SGDLS and CDR2 is YYNGEE. The CDR3 is CASSVEGTGIVTEAFF. In nucleotides, the CDR3 is TGTGCCAGCAGCGTAGAGGGGACAGGGATAGTCACTGAAGCTTTCTTT.

The table lists this clonotype with a few counts. The rearrangement links TRBV3-1 to TRBJ2-3, with D perhaps given as TRBD1 or TRBD2 (5 bases each). Germline V gene data show CDR1 as LGHDT and CDR2 as YNNKEL (reference sequence). The CDR3 has 15 amino acids. The V end lost 5 bases, the J end lost 4 bases, and 16 bases lay between the germline ends. This chain's CDR3 is CASSFPGTEADTQYF. The CDR3 DNA reads as TGTGCCAGCAGCTTTCCCGGGACCGAGGCAGATACGCAGTATTTT.

The CDR3 protein is CASSQQTGSEQYF. Written as DNA, the CDR3 is TGTGCCAGCAGCCAACAGACAGGGAGCGAGCAGTACTTC. The chain has TRBV3-1 and TRBJ2-7; 7 nucleotides agree with TRBD1. Germline loops: CDR1 LGHDT, CDR2 YNNKEL (reference sequence). V shed 2 bases and J 6 bases; nucleotides not matched to a gene: 4. The CDR3 runs to 13 residues.

V gene TRBV20-1 combines with J gene TRBJ1-2; D is undetermined. This CDR3 is built from 14 residues. From germline, CDR1 is DFQATT and CDR2 SNEGSKA (reference sequence). Trimming removed 6 bases from V and 6 bases from J, with 20 bases in between. CDR3 loop: CSARGRVRLDGYTF. For the CDR3, the DNA is TGCAGTGCACGCGGGAGGGTTCGCCTAGATGGCTACACCTTC.

The genes are TRBV10-3 and TRBJ2-2, with no clear D. The CDR3 length is 12 residues. Germline CDR1 is ENHRY and CDR2 is SYGVKD. V dropped 6 bases and J dropped 1 base, with 3 bases sitting between them. CDR3 sequence reads: CAIRQNTGELFF. CDR3 DNA: TGTGCCATCAGACAGAACACCGGGGAGCTGTTTTTT.

The chain carries TRBV3-1 and TRBJ2-5; TRBD2 agrees at 9 bases. The CDR3 runs to 16 residues. Trimming at V came to 1 base and at J to 7 bases, leaving 10 bases not matched to a gene. Germline V lookup: CDR1 LGHDT, CDR2 YNNKEL (reference sequence). CDR3 DNA: TGTGCCAGCAGCCAAGGGGCTAGCGGGGCTCGAAGGACCCAGTACTTC. Its protein product is CASSQGASGARRTQYF.

The chain is built from TRBV7-2 and TRBJ2-1; 8 bases are a match to TRBD2. Germline values: CDR1 SGHTA, CDR2 FQGNSA. The ends lost 2 bases at V and 0 bases at J; junction bases unmatched: 6. This CDR3 spans 17 amino acids. CDR3: CASSLFHGGGSYNEQFF. In DNA, the CDR3 is TGTGCCAGCAGCTTATTCCACGGGGGGGGCTCCTACAATGAGCAGTTCTTC.

V is TRBV9 and J is TRBJ1-5; no firm D call. V was trimmed by 0 bases and J by 0 bases, leaving 7 bases between them. CDR1 is SGDLS and CDR2 is YYNGEE in the germline V gene. The CDR3 spans 15 residues. The CDR3 DNA follows: TGTGCCAGCAGCGTAGGAGGGTATAGCAATCAGCCCCAGCATTTT. Translating it yields CASSVGGYSNQPQHF.

The V and J genes are TRBV20-1 and TRBJ2-1; TRBD1 agrees at 8 bases. With V trimmed by 3 bases and J by 6 bases, 7 bases remained unmatched. Germline loops: CDR1 DFQATT, CDR2 SNEGSKA (reference sequence). The CDR3 sequence is 14 residues long. CDR3 residues: CSASWVRGRNEQFF. The CDR3 DNA sequence: TGCAGTGCTAGTTGGGTCAGGGGGCGCAATGAGCAGTTCTTC.